The 27 T cell receptor beta chains given below trace back to one sample, sequenced in a study of neurological immune-mediated disorders. One entry per CDR3 protein results from TCRdb running MiXCR on the 5' RACE reads. The sample lists tens of thousands of distinct CDR3 sequences, 3% to 4.5% occurring once. Source material: PBMCs. The receptors originated from a man aged 25 to 40 with multiple sclerosis.

The J gene is TRBJ1-2, the V gene TRBV20-1; D remains unclear. The germline V gene encodes CDR1 DFQATT and CDR2 SNEGSKA (reference sequence). The V end lost 5 bases, the J end lost 3 bases, and 13 bases lay between the germline ends. The CDR3 length is 13 residues. In DNA, the CDR3 is TGCAGTGCTGACCCGGGCCGGGACTATGGCTACACCTTC. It is translated as CSADPGRDYGYTF.

This clonotype has just a few counts. The J gene is TRBJ2-3, the V gene TRBV2; D not certain. CDR3 length: 14 amino acids. V was shortened by 6 bases and J by 6 bases, with 16 bases between the two germline ends. CDR1 SNHLY and CDR2 FYNNEI come from the germline V gene. The CDR3 DNA follows: TGTGCCAGCAGCCCCTTACTTATCCGGGATACGCAGTATTTT. Protein: CASSPLLIRDTQYF.

In its sample, this clonotype was seen many times. This sequence joins TRBV29-1 and TRBJ1-4; D gene uncertain. The CDR3 length is 12 residues. Germline assignment: CDR1 SQVTM and CDR2 ANQGSEA. CDR3: CSALSLNEKLFF. The CDR3 DNA reads TGCAGTGCCTTAAGCCTAAATGAAAAACTGTTTTTT.

In its sample, this clonotype was seen many times. J is TRBJ2-7 and V is TRBV6-6; D remains ambiguous. Germline lookup yields CDR1 MNHNY and CDR2 SVGAGI (reference sequence). The CDR3 is made up of 15 amino acids. The germline V and J ends were trimmed by 7 bases and 2 bases, with 18 bases remaining between them. The CDR3 DNA follows: TGTGCCAGCATCGACGGAGAGCGCGGAACCTACGAGCAGTACTTC. The encoded protein is CASIDGERGTYEQYF.

This clonotype was picked up many times. The gene calls are TRBV6-5 and TRBJ2-7; D uncertain. CDR3 length: 15 amino acids. Germline lookup yields CDR1 MNHEY and CDR2 SVGAGI. Trimming pared 2 bases from V and 2 bases from J, leaving 13 bases between. The CDR3 protein is CASSYQPGPPYEQYF. CDR3 DNA: TGTGCCAGCAGTTACCAACCGGGTCCTCCCTACGAGCAGTACTTC.

There are many counts of this clonotype. The genes are TRBV9 and TRBJ1-5, with D unclear. The germline V gene has CDR1 SGDLS and CDR2 YYNGEE. V lost 4 bases and J 1 base, leaving 9 bases between the germline ends. The CDR3 consists of 14 residues. The CDR3 is CASSSGVSNQPQHF. DNA for the CDR3: TGTGCCAGCAGCTCTGGGGTGAGCAATCAGCCCCAGCATTTT.

This clonotype was found many times. The CDR3 bases are TGCGCCAGCAGCCGAACGGGGAGGCGGGATGGCTACACCTTC. Translated, it gives CASSRTGRRDGYTF. J is TRBJ1-2 and V is TRBV4-1; the D is unclear. Germline values: CDR1 MGHRA, CDR2 YSYEKL. V lost 4 bases and J 6 bases, leaving 15 bases between the germline ends. The CDR3 covers 14 residues.

This clonotype was counted a few times. The chain couples TRBV24-1 to TRBJ2-5, with 7 bases aligning to TRBD2. The V gene end was trimmed by 0 bases and the J gene end by 3 bases; junction bases not matched to a gene: 6. The V gene's germline CDR1 is KGHDR and CDR2 SFDVKD. The CDR3 totals 16 residues. CDR3 sequence: CATSDLEFAGEETQYF. The CDR3 DNA reads TGTGCCACCAGTGATTTGGAGTTCGCGGGGGAAGAGACCCAGTACTTC.

This clonotype appeared many times. The chain is built from TRBV4-2 and TRBJ2-7; D perhaps matches TRBD2 (5 bases). Germline V gives CDR1 LGHNA, CDR2 YNFKEQ. The CDR3 loop spans 11 amino acids. V was cut by 5 bases and J by 6 bases, with 8 bases left in between. Here the CDR3 DNA reads TGTGCCAGCAGCTTTAGCGTCGAGCAGTACTTC. Translating it yields CASSFSVEQYF.

There are many counts of this clonotype. The gene calls are TRBV20-1 and TRBJ2-3, with no clear D. V was shortened by 0 bases and J by 0 bases, with 10 bases between the two germline ends. Germline V gene sequence: CDR1 DFQATT, CDR2 SNEGSKA (reference sequence). The CDR3 contains 15 residues. The CDR3 loop reads CSARDPQRSTDTQYF. The CDR3 coding sequence is TGCAGTGCTAGAGATCCCCAGCGCAGCACAGATACGCAGTATTTT.

In its sample, this clonotype was seen a few times. The germline gene is not matched at one end of the junction; a read error may be the cause. The chain uses TRBV9 and TRBJ1-6, with TRBD1 matching 8 bases. The length of the CDR3 is 14 residues. Germline CDR1 reads SGDLS; CDR2 reads YYNGEE. Written as DNA, the CDR3 is TGTGCCAGCAGGACCGGGACAGGCTCTTCACCCCTCAACTTT. This encodes CASRTGTGSSPLNF.

This clonotype was counted at least ten times. This sequence joins TRBV11-2 and TRBJ2-5; the D gene could be TRBD1 or TRBD2 (5 bases each). The CDR3 consists of 14 residues. V was shortened by 5 bases and J by 7 bases, with 17 bases between the two germline ends. From germline, CDR1 is SGHAT and CDR2 FQNNGV. The CDR3 coding sequence is TGTGCCAGCAGCGCCGTCCGGGAAGGGGTGACCCAGTACTTC. It specifies CASSAVREGVTQYF.

This clonotype was seen only a few times. This chain joins TRBV20-1 and TRBJ2-5; D perhaps matches TRBD1 (5 bases). This CDR3 is 12 amino acids long. Germline V CDR1 and CDR2: DFQATT, SNEGSKA (reference sequence). Trimming left V 3 bases short and J 4 bases short, with 9 bases between. The CDR3 bases are TGCAGTGCTAGGGGGCTCCCAGAGACCCAGTACTTC. Translated, it gives CSARGLPETQYF.

This clonotype was recorded many times. This rearrangement joins TRBV10-3 to TRBJ2-3; D is perhaps TRBD1 (5 bases). The CDR3 has 15 residues. V lost 2 bases and J lost 3, with 12 bases in between. CDR1 and CDR2 (germline): ENHRY, SYGVKD. CDR3 loop: CAISEGRVETDTQYF. Written as DNA, the CDR3 is TGTGCCATCAGTGAGGGCAGGGTAGAGACAGATACGCAGTATTTT.

This clonotype was observed many times. The V and J genes are TRBV7-8 and TRBJ2-2; D remains unclear. From germline, CDR1 is SGHVS and CDR2 FQNEAQ. V was cut by 5 bases and J by 4 bases, with 8 bases left in between. The length of the CDR3 is 13 residues. The CDR3 spells CASSLGPTGELFF. The CDR3, as DNA: TGTGCCAGCAGCCTCGGGCCCACCGGGGAGCTGTTTTTT.

This clonotype appeared a few times. The chain's CDR3 is CSARAGTGDPTYSGSYNEQFF. The CDR3 nucleotides are TGCAGTGCTAGAGCCGGGACAGGCGACCCAACCTATAGTGGGTCCTACAATGAGCAGTTCTTC. The rearrangement uses TRBV20-1 and TRBJ2-1, with TRBD1 identical over 8 bases. J gave up 1 base and V 1 base, and 21 bases lay outside the gene matches. Looked up from germline, CDR1 is DFQATT and CDR2 is SNEGSKA (reference sequence). CDR3 length: 21 amino acids.

This clonotype was seen a handful of times. The chain recombines TRBV4-2 with TRBJ2-7; D call uncertain. Trimming removed 1 base at V and 0 bases at J, with 13 bases between. Germline V lookup: CDR1 LGHNA, CDR2 YNFKEQ. CDR3 length: 16 amino acids. CDR3 residues: CASSQVHIASSYEQYF. The CDR3 DNA reads TGTGCCAGCAGCCAAGTTCATATAGCAAGCTCCTACGAGCAGTACTTC.

V usage is TRBV6-5 and J usage is TRBJ1-1; TRBD1 matches at 7 bases. Germline V gives CDR1 MNHEY, CDR2 SVGAGI. The CDR3 consists of 14 residues. V lost 6 bases to trimming and J lost 0 bases; unmatched junction nucleotides: 4. CDR3 nucleotides: TGTGCCAGCAGGGGGACAGAAGTGAACACTGAAGCTTTCTTT. The encoded protein is CASRGTEVNTEAFF.

In its sample, this clonotype was seen many times. The J gene is TRBJ2-2, the V gene TRBV24-1; D possibly corresponds to TRBD1 (5 bases). Trimming pared 2 bases from V and 4 bases from J, leaving 13 bases between. Germline CDR1 is KGHDR and CDR2 is SFDVKD. The CDR3 consists of 16 residues. CDR3 sequence (DNA): TGTGCCACCAGTGATTCGGACGGACAAATCACCGGGGAGCTGTTTTTT. Amino acids: CATSDSDGQITGELFF.

There are a few counts of this clonotype. V gene TRBV6-6 combines with J gene TRBJ1-1, with D possibly TRBD1 on 6 matching bases. V was clipped by 0 bases and J by 7 bases, with 21 bases between them. Germline loops: CDR1 MNHNY, CDR2 SVGAGI (reference sequence). CDR3 length: 17 residues. The CDR3 here is CASSYSNRDTFSGEAFF. Here the CDR3 DNA reads TGTGCCAGCAGTTACTCGAACCGGGACACCTTCTCGGGTGAAGCTTTCTTT.

This clonotype appeared many times. The chain combines TRBV20-1 with TRBJ1-1; D remains unclear. The CDR3 spans 11 residues. The V gene's germline CDR1 is DFQATT and CDR2 SNEGSKA (reference sequence). Trimming cost V 3 bases and J 1 base, with 3 bases left between them. In DNA form, the CDR3 reads TGCAGTGCTAGTTCGAACACTGAAGCTTTCTTT. Protein: CSASSNTEAFF.

This clonotype was counted ten times or more. The chain has TRBV6-6 and TRBJ2-6; no clear D gene. V lost 5 bases, J lost 1 base, and 12 bases lay in between. Per the germline V gene, CDR1 is MNHNY and CDR2 is SVGAGI (reference sequence). The CDR3 consists of 16 residues. The CDR3, as DNA: TGTGCCAGCAGTGACCCACCTAAGTCTGGGGCCAACGTCCTGACTTTC. Translating gives CASSDPPKSGANVLTF.

This clonotype came up many times. This rearrangement joins TRBV11-1 to TRBJ2-5; 10 bases agree with TRBD1. Germline CDR1 SGHAT, CDR2 FQDESV (reference sequence). Trimming took 6 bases from V and 3 from J; bases not matched to a gene: 7. The length of the CDR3 is 15 residues. The CDR3 sequence: CASSYRDRGEETQYF. In DNA form, the CDR3 reads TGTGCCAGCAGTTACCGGGACAGGGGAGAAGAGACCCAGTACTTC.

This clonotype was detected a few times. The rearrangement links TRBV12-3 or TRBV12-4 to TRBJ2-4; the D gene is possibly TRBD2 (7 bases). V lost 8 bases to trimming and J lost 13 bases, with 18 bases between them. The CDR3 consists of 12 residues. CDR3 residues: CASRREGECQYF. The CDR3 DNA follows: TGTGCCAGCCGAAGGGAGGGGGAATGCCAGTACTTC.

This clonotype was recorded at least ten times. V gene TRBV7-9 combines with J gene TRBJ1-1, with D possibly TRBD1 on 6 matching bases. This CDR3 region has 14 residues. CDR1 and CDR2 (germline): SEHNR, FQNEAQ (reference sequence). Trimming left V 4 bases short and J 6 bases short, with 15 bases between. The CDR3 DNA follows: TGTGCCAGCAGCTCGTGGTTCAACAGGGCTGAAGCTTTCTTT. Translating it yields CASSSWFNRAEAFF.

The rearrangement uses TRBV10-3 and TRBJ1-1, with 8 bases aligning to TRBD1. The length of the CDR3 is 13 residues. CDR1 is ENHRY, CDR2 SYGVKD, per germline. Unmatched junction bases numbered 4, after V lost 4 bases and J lost 6 bases. DNA of the CDR3: TGTGCCATCAGTGCACTACAGGGGGCTGAAGCTTTCTTT. It is translated as CAISALQGAEAFF.

Many counts were recorded for this clonotype. The chain couples TRBV6-2 or TRBV6-3 to TRBJ2-3; the D gene is possibly TRBD2 (6 bases). The CDR3 spans 11 residues. In germline, CDR1 is MNHEY, CDR2 SVGEGT. V gave up 8 bases and J gave up 14 bases, with 17 bases separating them. CDR3 bases: TGTGCCAGCGTATCGGGGGTGCTTCGGTATTTT. This sequence encodes CASVSGVLRYF.